This T cell receptor beta chain was documented in a study of control samples from healthy donors and cancer patients (dated by TCRdb to the early 2020s). Library preparation employed the immunoSEQ multiplex PCR assay. TCRdb obtained this table from immuneACCESS and retained in-frame rearrangements with V and J assigned. These tables miss some clones; where compared with another copy, unresolved V genes account for less than half of the shortfall, and the remainder is unexplained. Counted in this sample were about 160,000 clones; around 94% of them appeared once. The ten largest clonotypes hold 14% of the sample. For this clone: Its antigen is not yet known. No per-base quality is available; no much larger clone lies one base away.

Trimming costs V 7 bases and J 7 bases, and their ends lie 13 bases apart. The CDR3 runs 12 amino acids, cysteine and phenylalanine included. This entry keeps only the CDR3 DNA: 36 bases, framed from base 1. CDR1 SNHLY and CDR2 FYNNEI were looked up in the germline V gene. The receptor's source is a man aged 55 to 70 with colorectal cancer. Sequencing was carried out using PBMCs. The sequence links TRBV2 to TRBJ1-2; a tentative D match to TRBD1 spans 5 bases. The DNA sequence is as follows: TGTGCCAGCACCTCGGGGGGAAGTGGCTACACCTTC. Its amino acids are CASTSGGSGYTF.